These 29 T cell receptor beta chains came from one sample sequenced in a study of identifying expanded T cells in peripheral blood. Assay used: immunoSEQ multiplex PCR; TCRdb lists only in-frame clones, some missing. The sample yields some 81,000 clones, about four fifths seen once. The sequencing input was blood. These receptors all stem from a person between 18 and 75 years old in good health.

This clone came up a few times. The V and J genes are TRBV1 and TRBJ2-2; the table's D call TRBD1 went unverified against the DNA. TRBV1 is labeled a pseudogene. The CDR3 runs to 18 residues. The CDR3 region has the DNA TGCACCAGCAGCCAAGCTTTGCCGGACAGAGCGAACACCGGGGAGCTGTTTTTT. Translating it yields CTSSQALPDRANTGELFF.

The rearrangement links TRBV19 to TRBJ2-3; TRBD1 matches 7 bases. Germline-derived CDR1 and CDR2 are LNHDA and SQIVND (reference sequence). This CDR3 spans 15 amino acids. With 6 bases clipped from V and 0 bases from J, the junction kept 6 bases outside the gene matches. CDR3 protein: CASRVNRGSTDTQYF. The CDR3 nucleotides read TGTGCCAGTAGGGTCAACAGGGGTAGCACAGATACGCAGTATTTT. The full variable domain, with the rest looked up from reference TRBV19 and TRBJ2-3, is DGGITQSPKYLFRKEGQNVTLSCEQNLNHDAMYWYRQDPGQGLRLIYYSQIVNDFQKGDIAEGYSVSREKKESFPLTVTSAQKNPTAFYLCASRVNRGSTDTQYFGPGTRLTVL.

The chain joins TRBV15 to TRBJ2-5, with D perhaps matching TRBD2 (6 bases). Germline CDR1 reads LNHNV; CDR2 reads YYDKDF (reference sequence). The CDR3 contains 13 residues. V lost 0 bases to trimming and J lost 7 bases, with 9 bases between them. The CDR3 spells CATSRDLGGTQYF. The CDR3 DNA reads as TGTGCCACCAGCAGAGATTTGGGAGGGACCCAGTACTTC.

The V gene is TRBV19, the J gene TRBJ1-4; D gene uncertain. V was pared by 3 bases and J by 0 bases, with 8 bases between. The CDR3 has 15 amino acids. The germline V gene has CDR1 LNHDA and CDR2 SQIVND (reference sequence). As DNA, the CDR3 is TGTGCCAGTAGTATTCAGGTGTCAACTAATGAAAAACTGTTTTTT. Translation: CASSIQVSTNEKLFF.

The V gene is TRBV7-3, the J gene TRBJ2-3; D is ambiguous. This CDR3 is built from 14 residues. Germline assignment: CDR1 SGHTA and CDR2 FQGTGA. V lost 6 bases to trimming and J lost 7 bases, with 17 bases between them. DNA of the CDR3: TGTGCCAGCAGTTCCATTCCTAGTACTAATACGCAGTATTTT. This sequence encodes CASSSIPSTNTQYF.

This chain uses TRBV5-5 with TRBJ2-6; D unresolved. This CDR3 spans 19 amino acids. Trimming pared 0 bases from V and 2 bases from J, leaving 18 bases between. Germline V gene lookup returns CDR1 SGHKS and CDR2 YYEKEE (reference sequence). The CDR3 region has the DNA TGTGCCAGCAGCTTGGCCAACGGATGGCTAGTGGCTGGGGCCAACGTCCTGACTTTC. The encoded protein is CASSLANGWLVAGANVLTF. Complete variable domain (other parts from reference TRBV5-5 and TRBJ2-6): DAGVTQSPTHLIKTRGQQVTLRCSPISGHKSVSWYQQVLGQGPQFIFQYYEKEERGRGNFPDRFSARQFPNYSSELNVNALLLGDSALYLCASSLANGWLVAGANVLTFGAGSRLTVL.

The rearrangement links TRBV9 to TRBJ2-5; perhaps TRBD2 as D (6 bases). CDR1 is SGDLS, CDR2 YYNGEE, per germline. This CDR3 comprises 16 residues. V was clipped by 3 bases and J by 5 bases, with 20 bases between them. The CDR3 loop reads CASSGIVSHGGETQYF. The CDR3 nucleotides read TGTGCCAGCAGCGGCATAGTATCCCACGGAGGGGAGACCCAGTACTTC.

This clone was detected once. This rearrangement joins TRBV5-1 to TRBJ2-7, with a tentative D call TRBD2 (6 bases). CDR1 is SGHRS, CDR2 YFSETQ, per germline. Deletions cut 3 bases from V and 5 bases from J, with 15 bases between. CDR3 length equals 14 residues. The CDR3 reads CASSSGVMRDEQYF. CDR3 bases: TGCGCCAGCAGCTCGGGGGTTATGAGGGACGAGCAGTACTTC.

This chain's CDR3 is CASGLIGRTGGYGYGYTF. For the CDR3, the DNA is TGTGCTAGTGGTCTCATAGGAAGGACAGGGGGCTATGGCTATGGCTACACCTTC. V is TRBV12-5 and J is TRBJ1-2; TRBD1 matches 11 bases. CDR1 is LGHNT and CDR2 is FRNRAP in the germline V gene. This CDR3 spans 18 amino acids. V was pared by 5 bases and J by 4 bases, with 15 bases of the junction left unmatched. Complete variable domain (other parts from reference TRBV12-5 and TRBJ1-2): DARVTQTPRHKVTEMGQEVTMRCQPILGHNTVFWYRQTMMQGLELLAYFRNRAPLDDSGMPKDRFSAEMPDATLATLKIQPSEPRDSAVYFCASGLIGRTGGYGYGYTFGSGTRLTVV.

This chain joins TRBV7-3 and TRBJ2-2, with 11 bases fitting TRBD1. In germline, CDR1 is SGHTA, CDR2 FQGTGA. The CDR3 has 17 amino acids. V trimming: 1 base; J trimming: 4 bases; junction bases outside the gene matches: 5. CDR3 DNA sequence: TGTGCCAGCAGCTTAAGTGGACAGGGGGCAGGCACCGGGGAGCTGTTTTTT. Protein: CASSLSGQGAGTGELFF. The whole variable domain, filled in from reference TRBV7-3 and TRBJ2-2, reads GAGVSQTPSNKVTEKGKYVELRCDPISGHTALYWYRQSLGQGPEFLIYFQGTGAADDSGLPNDRFFAVRPEGSVSTLKIQRTERGDSAVYLCASSLSGQGAGTGELFFGEGSRLTVL.

This clone showed up just once. The rearrangement links TRBV5-1 to TRBJ1-6; a possible D gene is TRBD1 (5 bases). The V gene lost 0 bases and the J gene lost 5 bases, with 9 bases spanning the gap. Germline values: CDR1 SGHRS, CDR2 YFSETQ. The CDR3 loop spans 15 amino acids. The CDR3 sequence is CASSLEGRDNSPLHF. The CDR3 DNA reads TGCGCCAGCAGCTTGGAGGGGAGGGATAATTCACCCCTCCACTTT. The full variable domain, in which reference TRBV5-1 and TRBJ1-6 provide the parts outside the CDR3, is KAGVTQTPRYLIKTRGQQVTLSCSPISGHRSVSWYQQTPGQGLQFLFEYFSETQRNKGNFPGRFSGRQFSNSRSEMNVSTLELGDSALYLCASSLEGRDNSPLHFGNGTRLTVT.

The gene calls are TRBV9 and TRBJ2-7, with 8 positions matching TRBD1. The CDR3 runs 14 residues. The trim removed 0 bases at V and 3 bases at J, leaving 2 bases unmatched. The germline V gene encodes CDR1 SGDLS and CDR2 YYNGEE. In DNA, the CDR3 is TGTGCCAGCAGCGTAGCAGGGGGCGGCTACGAGCAGTACTTC. Protein: CASSVAGGGYEQYF.

This clone was seen just once. The gene calls are TRBV28 and TRBJ2-7; 10 bases are shared with TRBD2. The germline gives CDR1 MDHEN, CDR2 SYDVKM. The CDR3 loop spans 14 amino acids. V shed 4 bases and J 2 bases; nucleotides not matched to a gene: 2. Here the CDR3 reads CASSSGTSAYEQYF. The CDR3 DNA sequence: TGTGCCAGCAGTTCTGGGACTAGCGCCTACGAGCAGTACTTC.

This clone came up a few times. The chain uses TRBV7-2 and TRBJ1-5; D not resolved. V was cut by 2 bases and J by 8 bases, with 16 bases left in between. This CDR3 region has 15 residues. Looked up from germline, CDR1 is SGHTA and CDR2 is FQGNSA. In DNA form, the CDR3 reads TGTGCCAGCAGCTTAACCTCCTCCCTAACGGAGCCCCAGCATTTT. This sequence encodes CASSLTSSLTEPQHF.

This clone was recorded once. This sequence joins TRBV11-2 and TRBJ2-3; D may be TRBD1 or TRBD2 (5 bases each). From germline, CDR1 is SGHAT and CDR2 FQNNGV. The CDR3 spans 16 residues. Trimming cost V 5 bases and J 2 bases, with 17 bases left between them. The CDR3 loop is CASSLFSGPITDTQYF. CDR3 bases: TGTGCCAGCAGCCTCTTCTCGGGACCAATCACAGATACGCAGTATTTT. The complete variable domain, with remaining parts taken from reference TRBV11-2 and TRBJ2-3, reads EAGVAQSPRYKIIEKRQSVAFWCNPISGHATLYWYQQILGQGPKLLIQFQNNGVVDDSQLPKDRFSAERLKGVDSTLKIQPAKLEDSAVYLCASSLFSGPITDTQYFGPGTRLTVL.

J is TRBJ2-7 and V is TRBV7-6; D is ambiguous. This CDR3 comprises 13 residues. CDR1 and CDR2 (germline): SGHVS, FNYEAQ. Trimming removed 1 base at V and 5 bases at J, with 9 bases between. CDR3 in DNA: TGTGCCAGCAGCTTAGGCCCAGCCAACGAGCAGTACTTC. Its protein product is CASSLGPANEQYF.

This chain links TRBV4-3 with TRBJ2-6; TRBD1 might be the D (6 bases). CDR3 length: 17 amino acids. Trimming removed 6 bases from V and 0 bases from J, with 15 bases in between. Germline V gives CDR1 LGHNA, CDR2 YSLEER. The CDR3 region is CASSGAGAHSGANVLTF. CDR3 nucleotide sequence: TGCGCCAGCAGTGGCGCAGGGGCGCACTCTGGGGCCAACGTCCTGACTTTC.

The J gene is TRBJ2-3, the V gene TRBV27; 8 nucleotides agree with TRBD2. The CDR3 totals 16 residues. V lost 5 bases, J lost 2 bases, and 9 bases stayed unmatched. The germline V gene has CDR1 MNHEY and CDR2 SMNVEV (reference sequence). CDR3 DNA sequence: TGTGCCAGCAGTAGATTAGCGGGACGACACACAGATACGCAGTATTTT. Its translation is CASSRLAGRHTDTQYF.

V and J are TRBV25-1 and TRBJ2-3; maybe TRBD1 (6 bases). The CDR3 sequence is 15 residues long. The germline CDR1 and CDR2 sequences are MGHDK and SYGVNS. V lost 3 bases and J 0 bases, leaving 10 bases between the germline ends. CDR3 DNA sequence: TGTGCCAGCAGTGATGTTGGGGGCAGCACAGATACGCAGTATTTT. It specifies CASSDVGGSTDTQYF.

The chain employs TRBV30 and TRBJ1-4; D gene unclear. The CDR3 has 11 amino acids. Trimming removed 2 bases at V and 5 bases at J, with 3 bases between. Germline values: CDR1 GTSNPN, CDR2 SVGIG (reference sequence). CDR3 loop: CAWSPNEKLFF. The CDR3 nucleotides are TGTGCCTGGAGTCCAAATGAAAAACTGTTTTTT. Full variable domain (outside the CDR3, taken from reference TRBV30 and TRBJ1-4): SQTIHQWPATLVQPVGSPLSLECTVEGTSNPNLYWYRQAAGRGLQLLFYSVGIGQISSEVPQNLSASRPQDRQFILSSKKLLLSDSGFYLCAWSPNEKLFFGSGTQLSVL.

This clone was seen just once. CDR3 nucleotides: TGTGCCAGCAGTCTCAACCGTCAGGGAGGTAATGAAAAACTGTTTTTT. It translates to CASSLNRQGGNEKLFF. The chain is built from TRBV11-2 and TRBJ1-4, with a possible D match to TRBD1 (5 bases). Looked up from germline, CDR1 is SGHAT and CDR2 is FQNNGV. V shed 6 bases and J shed 4 bases, with 18 bases lying between them. The CDR3 loop spans 16 amino acids.

CDR3 protein: CASSFPRDRVNYGYTF. CDR3 in DNA: TGTGCCAGCAGTTTCCCTCGGGACAGGGTTAACTATGGCTACACCTTC. This chain joins TRBV6-6 and TRBJ1-2; 9 nucleotides match TRBD1. V was pared by 4 bases and J by 1 base, with 7 bases of the junction left unmatched. Germline-derived CDR1 and CDR2 are MNHNY and SVGAGI (reference sequence). The CDR3 length is 16 residues.

This clone has just one count. Here the CDR3 reads CASSLGGDTEAFF. In DNA form, the CDR3 reads TGTGCCAGCAGTTTAGGGGGGGATACTGAAGCTTTCTTT. V gene TRBV28 combines with J gene TRBJ1-1; perhaps TRBD1 as D (5 bases). This CDR3 has 13 residues. Germline lookup yields CDR1 MDHEN and CDR2 SYDVKM. The V and J ends lost 2 bases and 5 bases respectively, with 9 bases between them. Full variable domain (remainder filled in from reference TRBV28 and TRBJ1-1): DVKVTQSSRYLVKRTGEKVFLECVQDMDHENMFWYRQDPGLGLRLIYFSYDVKMKEKGDIPEGYSVSREKKERFSLILESASTNQTSMYLCASSLGGDTEAFFGQGTRLTVV.

The chain joins TRBV9 to TRBJ2-1; 14 bases align to TRBD2. After removal of 3 bases from V and 8 bases from J, the junction contained 4 bases not matched to a gene. The CDR3 length is 15 residues. From germline, CDR1 is SGDLS and CDR2 YYNGEE. CDR3: CASSDGTSGSYEQFF. The CDR3 region has the DNA TGTGCCAGCAGCGATGGGACTAGCGGGAGTTATGAGCAGTTCTTC. Full variable domain (remainder filled in from reference TRBV9 and TRBJ2-1): DSGVTQTPKHLITATGQRVTLRCSPRSGDLSVYWYQQSLDQGLQFLIQYYNGEERAKGNILERFSAQQFPDLHSELNLSSLELGDSALYFCASSDGTSGSYEQFFGPGTRLTVL.

This chain uses TRBV5-4 with TRBJ1-1, with TRBD1 matching 10 bases. Germline V lookup: CDR1 SGHNT, CDR2 YYREEE (reference sequence). The CDR3 length is 16 residues. J lost 0 bases, V lost 6 bases, and 8 bases had no gene match. For the CDR3, the DNA is TGTGCCAGCACCCTGGGGACAGGGGTAATGAACACTGAAGCTTTCTTT. Its translation: CASTLGTGVMNTEAFF.

The chain couples TRBV28 to TRBJ2-4, with D unclear. Germline V gives CDR1 MDHEN, CDR2 SYDVKM. CDR3 length equals 15 residues. The V end lost 6 bases, the J end lost 0 bases, and 12 bases lay between the germline ends. The CDR3 region has the DNA TGTGCCAGCAGCAAAAGTAGGGTAGCCAAAAACATTCAGTACTTC. Protein sequence: CASSKSRVAKNIQYF.

CDR3 sequence reads: CASRIGGINQPQHF. The CDR3 bases are TGTGCCAGCAGGATTGGGGGCATCAATCAGCCCCAGCATTTT. This sequence joins TRBV28 and TRBJ1-5; D might be TRBD1 (6 bases). The CDR3 is 14 amino acids. Germline V gene sequence: CDR1 MDHEN, CDR2 SYDVKM. V was cut by 6 bases and J by 3 bases, with 12 bases left in between. Based on the CDR3 plus reference TRBV28 and TRBJ1-5, the full variable domain is DVKVTQSSRYLVKRTGEKVFLECVQDMDHENMFWYRQDPGLGLRLIYFSYDVKMKEKGDIPEGYSVSREKKERFSLILESASTNQTSMYLCASRIGGINQPQHFGDGTRLSIL.

The V gene is TRBV4-1, the J gene TRBJ2-1; TRBD2 is a possible D gene (5 bases). With 5 bases removed from V and 5 bases from J, the gap between germline ends came to 22 bases. CDR1 MGHRA and CDR2 YSYEKL come from the germline V gene. The CDR3 runs 17 residues. Here the CDR3 DNA reads TGCGCCAGCAGCGGCTGGCCTCAGAGAGGGAAAAACAATGAGCAGTTCTTC. Translated: CASSGWPQRGKNNEQFF.

V is TRBV10-3 and J is TRBJ2-1; D gene unclear. CDR1 ENHRY and CDR2 SYGVKD come from the germline V gene. The V end lost 4 bases, the J end lost 6 bases, and 7 bases lay between the germline ends. The CDR3 has 12 amino acids. The CDR3 DNA reads as TGTGCCATCAGTGTTAGCAGCAATGAGCAGTTCTTC. Its translation: CAISVSSNEQFF.